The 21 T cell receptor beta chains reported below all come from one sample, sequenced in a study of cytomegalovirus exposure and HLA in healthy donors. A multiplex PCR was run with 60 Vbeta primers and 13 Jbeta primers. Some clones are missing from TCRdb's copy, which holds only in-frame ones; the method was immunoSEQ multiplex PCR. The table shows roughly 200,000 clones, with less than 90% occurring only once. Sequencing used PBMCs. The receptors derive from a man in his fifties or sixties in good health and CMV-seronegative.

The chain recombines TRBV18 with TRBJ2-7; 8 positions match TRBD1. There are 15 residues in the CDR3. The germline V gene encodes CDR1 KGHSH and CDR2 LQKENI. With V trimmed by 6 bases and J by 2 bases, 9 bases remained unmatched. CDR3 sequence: CASSPGQGGPYEQYF. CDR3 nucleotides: TGTGCCAGCTCCCCCGGACAGGGAGGCCCCTACGAGCAGTACTTC.

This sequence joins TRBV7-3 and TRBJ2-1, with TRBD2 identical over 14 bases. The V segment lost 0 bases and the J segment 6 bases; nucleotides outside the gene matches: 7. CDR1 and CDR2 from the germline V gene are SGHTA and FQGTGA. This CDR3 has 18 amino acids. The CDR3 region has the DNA TGTGCCAGCAGCTTAACCCCGACTAGCGGGGGGGCCATCAATGAGCAGTTCTTC. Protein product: CASSLTPTSGGAINEQFF.

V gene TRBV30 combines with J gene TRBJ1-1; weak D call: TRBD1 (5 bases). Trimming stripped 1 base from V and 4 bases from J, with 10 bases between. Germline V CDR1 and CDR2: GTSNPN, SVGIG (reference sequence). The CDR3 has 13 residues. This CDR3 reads CAWSGQGLTEAFF. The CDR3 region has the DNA TGTGCCTGGAGTGGGCAGGGCCTCACTGAAGCTTTCTTT.

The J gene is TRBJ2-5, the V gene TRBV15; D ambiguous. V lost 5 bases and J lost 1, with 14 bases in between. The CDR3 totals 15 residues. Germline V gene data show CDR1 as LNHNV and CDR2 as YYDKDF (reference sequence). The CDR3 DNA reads TGTGCCACCAGCCGACTGACTGAAGCCCAAGAGACCCAGTACTTC. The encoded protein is CATSRLTEAQETQYF.

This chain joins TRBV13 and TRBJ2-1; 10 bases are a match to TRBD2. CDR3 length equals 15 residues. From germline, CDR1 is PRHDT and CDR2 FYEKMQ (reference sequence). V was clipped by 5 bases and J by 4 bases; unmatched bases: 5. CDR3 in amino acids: CASSLSSGSYNEQFF. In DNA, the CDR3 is TGTGCCAGCAGCCTATCTAGCGGGAGTTACAATGAGCAGTTCTTC.

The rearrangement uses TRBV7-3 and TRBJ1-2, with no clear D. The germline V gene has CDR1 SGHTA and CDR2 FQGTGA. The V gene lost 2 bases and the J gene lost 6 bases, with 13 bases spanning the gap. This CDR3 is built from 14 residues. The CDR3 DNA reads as TGTGCCAGCAGCTTATCGGGAGTTGCTAATGGCTACACCTTC. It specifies CASSLSGVANGYTF.

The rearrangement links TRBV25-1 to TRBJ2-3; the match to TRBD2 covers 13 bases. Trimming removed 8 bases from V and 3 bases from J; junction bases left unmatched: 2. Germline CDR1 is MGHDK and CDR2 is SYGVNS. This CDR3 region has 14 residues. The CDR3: CASGLAGVTDTQYF. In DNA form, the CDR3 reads TGTGCCAGCGGACTAGCGGGGGTAACAGATACGCAGTATTTT.

CDR3 region: CASSLGGSPDTQYF. The DNA of the CDR3 is TGCGCCAGCAGCTTGGGCGGCTCCCCAGATACGCAGTATTTT. The chain joins TRBV5-1 to TRBJ2-3; D is uncertain. The CDR3 runs 14 residues. Looked up from germline, CDR1 is SGHRS and CDR2 is YFSETQ. The V end lost 0 bases, the J end lost 4 bases, and 9 bases lay between the germline ends.

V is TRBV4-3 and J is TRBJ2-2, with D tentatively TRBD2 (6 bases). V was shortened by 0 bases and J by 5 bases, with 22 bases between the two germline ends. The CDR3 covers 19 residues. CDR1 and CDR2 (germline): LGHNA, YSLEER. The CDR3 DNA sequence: TGCGCCAGCAGCCAAGAAAATTCTGGTGGGGGGTTTCGAACCGGGGAGCTGTTTTTT. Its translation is CASSQENSGGGFRTGELFF.

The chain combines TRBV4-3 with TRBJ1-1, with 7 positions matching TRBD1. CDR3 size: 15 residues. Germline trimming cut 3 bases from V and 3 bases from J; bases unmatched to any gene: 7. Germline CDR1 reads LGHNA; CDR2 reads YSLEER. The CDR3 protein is CASSHAGQTYTEAFF. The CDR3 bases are TGCGCCAGCAGCCACGCGGGACAGACATACACTGAAGCTTTCTTT.

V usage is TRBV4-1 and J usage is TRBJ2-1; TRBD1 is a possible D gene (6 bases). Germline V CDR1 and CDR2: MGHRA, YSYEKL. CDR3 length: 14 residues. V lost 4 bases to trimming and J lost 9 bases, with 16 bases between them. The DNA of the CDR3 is TGCGCCAGCAGCCCCCAGACAGGAAAGTCTGAGCAGTTCTTC. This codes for CASSPQTGKSEQFF.

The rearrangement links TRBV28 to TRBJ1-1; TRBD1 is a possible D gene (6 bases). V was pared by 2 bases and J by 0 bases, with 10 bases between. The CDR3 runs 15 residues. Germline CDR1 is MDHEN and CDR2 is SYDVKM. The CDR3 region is CASSLPGTLNTEAFF. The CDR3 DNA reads TGTGCCAGCAGTTTACCCGGGACATTGAACACTGAAGCTTTCTTT.

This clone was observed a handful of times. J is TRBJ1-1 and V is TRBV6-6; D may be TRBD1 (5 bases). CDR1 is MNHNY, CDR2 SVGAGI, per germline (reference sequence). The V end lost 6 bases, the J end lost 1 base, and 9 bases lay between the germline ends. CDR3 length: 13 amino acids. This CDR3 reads CASSFTGNTEAFF. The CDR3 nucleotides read TGTGCCAGCAGCTTCACAGGGAACACTGAAGCTTTCTTT.

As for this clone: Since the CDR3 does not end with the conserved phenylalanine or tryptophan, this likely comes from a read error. Written as DNA, the CDR3 is TGCGCCAGCTATCAGACTAGCGGTTCACATCATACGCAGTATCTT. Translated: CASYQTSGSHHTQYL. The V and J genes are TRBV5-1 and TRBJ2-3; TRBD2 agrees at 9 bases. Trimming removed 7 bases from V and 7 bases from J; junction bases left unmatched: 13. Germline CDR1 SGHRS, CDR2 YFSETQ. This CDR3 region has 15 residues.

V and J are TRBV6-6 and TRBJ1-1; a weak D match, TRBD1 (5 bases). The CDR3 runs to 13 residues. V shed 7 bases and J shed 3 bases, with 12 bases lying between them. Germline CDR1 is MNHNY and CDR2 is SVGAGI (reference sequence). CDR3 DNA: TGTGCCAGCACTCGAGGCAGGGACACTGAAGCTTTCTTT. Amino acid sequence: CASTRGRDTEAFF.

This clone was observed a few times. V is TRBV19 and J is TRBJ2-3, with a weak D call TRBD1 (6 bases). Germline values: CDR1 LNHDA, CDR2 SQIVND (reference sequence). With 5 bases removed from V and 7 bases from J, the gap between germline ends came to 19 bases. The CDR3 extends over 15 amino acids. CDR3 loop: CASSQMTGTGHTQYF. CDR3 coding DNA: TGTGCCAGTAGTCAAATGACAGGAACGGGACATACGCAGTATTTT.

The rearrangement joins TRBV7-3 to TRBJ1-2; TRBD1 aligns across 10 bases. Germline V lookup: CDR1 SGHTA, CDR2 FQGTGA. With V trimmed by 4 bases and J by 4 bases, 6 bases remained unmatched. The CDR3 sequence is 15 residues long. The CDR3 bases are TGTGCCAGCAGCTCAGGGACAGGGGACGTCTATGGCTACACCTTC. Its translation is CASSSGTGDVYGYTF.

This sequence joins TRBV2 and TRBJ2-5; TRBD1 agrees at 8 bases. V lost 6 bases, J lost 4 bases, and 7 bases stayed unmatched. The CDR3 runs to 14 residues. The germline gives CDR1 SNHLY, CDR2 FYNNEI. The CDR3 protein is CASRDRVVRETQYF. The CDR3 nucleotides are TGTGCCAGCAGGGACAGGGTTGTCCGAGAGACCCAGTACTTC. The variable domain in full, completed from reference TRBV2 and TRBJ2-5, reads EPEVTQTPSHQVTQMGQEVILRCVPISNHLYFYWYRQILGQKVEFLVSFYNNEISEKSEIFDDQFSVERPDGSNFTLKIRSTKLEDSAMYFCASRDRVVRETQYFGPGTRLLVL.

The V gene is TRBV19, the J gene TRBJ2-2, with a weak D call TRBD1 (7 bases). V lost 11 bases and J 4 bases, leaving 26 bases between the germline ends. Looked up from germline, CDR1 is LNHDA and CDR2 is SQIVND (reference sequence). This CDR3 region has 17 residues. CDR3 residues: CAARDSSAGRSTGELFF. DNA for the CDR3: TGTGCCGCCCGGGACAGCTCGGCGGGGCGAAGCACCGGGGAGCTGTTTTTT.

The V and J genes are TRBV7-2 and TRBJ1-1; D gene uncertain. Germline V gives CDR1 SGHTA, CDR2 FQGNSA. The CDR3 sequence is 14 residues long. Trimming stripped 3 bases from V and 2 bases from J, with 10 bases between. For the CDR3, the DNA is TGTGCCAGCAGCTTTCGCATCGGTAACACTGAAGCTTTCTTT. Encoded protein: CASSFRIGNTEAFF. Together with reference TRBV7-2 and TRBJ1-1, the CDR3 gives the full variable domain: GAGVSQSPSNKVTEKGKDVELRCDPISGHTALYWYRQSLGQGLEFLIYFQGNSAPDKSGLPSDRFSAERTGGSVSTLTIQRTQQEDSAVYLCASSFRIGNTEAFFGQGTRLTVV.

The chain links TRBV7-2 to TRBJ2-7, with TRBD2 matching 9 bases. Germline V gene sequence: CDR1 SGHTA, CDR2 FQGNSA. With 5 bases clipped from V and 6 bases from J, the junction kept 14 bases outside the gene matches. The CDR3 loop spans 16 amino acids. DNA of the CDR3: TGTGCCAGCAGCCCCGTGCTAGCGGGGCAAGCGGGCGAGCAGTACTTC. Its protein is CASSPVLAGQAGEQYF. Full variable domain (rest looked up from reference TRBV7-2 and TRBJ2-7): GAGVSQSPSNKVTEKGKDVELRCDPISGHTALYWYRQSLGQGLEFLIYFQGNSAPDKSGLPSDRFSAERTGGSVSTLTIQRTQQEDSAVYLCASSPVLAGQAGEQYFGPGTRLTVT.